Shown below are 8 T cell receptor beta chains from a single sample sequenced in a study of low-dose radiotherapy and immunotherapy resistance in tumors. First-strand cDNA relied on TRAV- and TRBV-specific primers spanning alpha and beta chains. TCRs were put through about 20 PCR cycles of amplification with Phusion. A constant-region primer and the V-primer adapter served as the primer pair. TCRdb itself ran the reads through MiXCR, one entry per CDR3 protein. Here the sample spans around 9,000 distinct CDR3 sequences, about 70% being singletons. All receptors come from a human donor with advanced metastatic prostate, ovarian, gallbladder or colorectal cancer (not recorded which). This table probably holds off-target reads from a library built for another chain.

The chain couples TRBV28 to TRBJ2-7; D might be TRBD1 or TRBD2, each matching 6 bases. Germline V lookup: CDR1 MDHEN, CDR2 SYDVKM. V lost 8 bases and J lost 5, with 19 bases in between. The CDR3 is 14 residues long. This CDR3 reads CASGQEGGWHEQYF. The CDR3 DNA follows: TGTGCCAGCGGGCAAGAGGGGGGCTGGCACGAGCAGTACTTC.

The chain carries TRBV4-2 and TRBJ1-5; a possible D gene is TRBD1 (6 bases). Trimming removed 4 bases from V and 5 bases from J, with 15 bases in between. The germline CDR1 and CDR2 sequences are LGHNA and YNFKEQ. The CDR3 length is 15 residues. The CDR3 DNA is TGTGCCAGCAGCCGAGGGGGGGGGTCCGATCAGCCCCAGCATTTT. This codes for CASSRGGGSDQPQHF.

This clonotype has just a few counts. The rearrangement joins TRBV18 to TRBJ2-4; D gene ambiguous. CDR1 is KGHSH, CDR2 LQKENI, per germline. CDR3 length: 15 residues. V gave up 0 bases and J gave up 4 bases, with 10 bases separating them. CDR3 in DNA: TGTGCCAGCTCACCACCGTCGAGCCAGAAAAACATTCAGTACTTC. Protein product: CASSPPSSQKNIQYF.

V is TRBV7-3 and J is TRBJ2-2; D is possibly TRBD2 (6 bases). Trimming took off 1 base at V and 5 bases at J, with 8 bases between the two ends. CDR3 size: 14 residues. Germline CDR1 SGHTA, CDR2 FQGTGA. This chain's CDR3 is CASSLNGGTGELFF. The DNA for the CDR3 is TGTGCCAGCAGCTTAAATGGGGGGACCGGGGAGCTGTTTTTT.

This chain links TRBV6-5 with TRBJ1-3; D ambiguous. V was cut by 6 bases and J by 0 bases, with 15 bases left in between. Per germline, CDR1 MNHEY and CDR2 SVGAGI. This CDR3 has 16 residues. CDR3 protein: CASRELWEDSGNTIYF. The CDR3 DNA is TGTGCCAGCAGGGAGCTATGGGAAGACTCTGGAAACACCATATATTTT.

In DNA, the CDR3 is TGTGCCAGCAGCTTTGGGTTTGACTATGGCTACACCTTC. This codes for CASSFGFDYGYTF. This rearrangement joins TRBV5-6 to TRBJ1-2; unclear D gene. CDR3 length equals 13 residues. The V and J ends lost 2 bases and 3 bases respectively, with 8 bases between them. Germline CDR1 SGHDT, CDR2 YYEEEE. Looking up the rest from reference TRBV5-6 and TRBJ1-2 gives the full variable domain: DAGVTQSPTHLIKTRGQQVTLRCSPKSGHDTVSWYQQALGQGPQFIFQYYEEEERQRGNFPDRFSGHQFPNYSSELNVNALLLGDSALYLCASSFGFDYGYTFGSGTRLTVV.

The table lists this clonotype with a few counts. This chain links TRBV18 with TRBJ2-7, with D unclear. The CDR3 is 13 residues long. The germline V gene encodes CDR1 KGHSH and CDR2 LQKENI. V lost 7 bases and J 0 bases, leaving 10 bases between the germline ends. CDR3 in DNA: TGTGCCAGCTGTTTGAGTGACTCCTACGAGCAGTACTTC. The encoded protein is CASCLSDSYEQYF. Variable domain in full (rest from reference TRBV18 and TRBJ2-7): NAGVMQNPRHLVRRRGQEARLRCSPMKGHSHVYWYRQLPEEGLKFMVYLQKENIIDESGMPKERFSAEFPKEGPSILRIQQVVRGDSAAYFCASCLSDSYEQYFGPGTRLTVT.

J is TRBJ2-2 and V is TRBV7-8, with 8 bases matching TRBD1. Looked up from germline, CDR1 is SGHVS and CDR2 is FQNEAQ. V lost 5 bases and J lost 6; bases outside the gene matches: 11. This CDR3 is built from 16 residues. The chain's CDR3 is CASSPPGTGGPGELFF. The DNA for the CDR3 is TGTGCCAGCAGCCCCCCTGGGACAGGCGGCCCCGGGGAGCTGTTTTTT.